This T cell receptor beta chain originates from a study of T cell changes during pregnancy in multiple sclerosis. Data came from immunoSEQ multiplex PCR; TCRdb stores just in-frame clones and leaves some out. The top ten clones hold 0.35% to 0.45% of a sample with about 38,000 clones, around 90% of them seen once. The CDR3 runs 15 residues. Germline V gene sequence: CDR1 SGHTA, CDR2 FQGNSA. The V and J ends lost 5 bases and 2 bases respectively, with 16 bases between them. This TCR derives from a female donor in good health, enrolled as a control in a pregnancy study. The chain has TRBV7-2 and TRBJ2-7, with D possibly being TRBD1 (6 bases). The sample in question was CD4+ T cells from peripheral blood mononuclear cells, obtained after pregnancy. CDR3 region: CASSPGQLRTYEQYF. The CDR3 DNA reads TGTGCCAGCAGCCCGGGACAACTGAGGACCTACGAGCAGTACTTC.